These T cell receptor beta chains were read from a single sample in a study of shared clonotypes between healthy human individuals. Data came from immunoSEQ multiplex PCR; TCRdb stores just in-frame clones and leaves some out. There are under 2,500,000 clones in the sample; 95% occur only once, and approximately 0.13% lies in the top ten. The sample was naive CD4+ T cells sorted from blood. These receptors were collected from a man between 18 and 29 years old in good health. The CDR3 runs from the conserved cysteine through the conserved F or W. The order of the fields is clone size, J gene, V gene, D gene, CDR3 DNA, CDR3 protein. D genes are given only for firm matches. Clone size is stated in some rows and not others, as once, few, many or a class when expanded.

clone_size: -
j_call: TRBJ1-5
v_call: TRBV4-1
d_call: -
cdr3_nt: TGCGCCAGCAGCCAAGGCAGCCTGACAGCGCCTGGGATTAATCAGCCCCAGCATTTT
cdr3_aa: CASSQGSLTAPGINQPQHF

clone_size: -
j_call: TRBJ1-5
v_call: TRBV5-6
d_call: TRBD1
cdr3_nt: TGTGCCAGCAGCTTAGGACAGGGTTATAGCAATCAGCCCCAGCATTTT
cdr3_aa: CASSLGQGYSNQPQHF

clone_size: -
j_call: TRBJ1-6
v_call: TRBV18
d_call: -
cdr3_nt: TGTGCCAGCTCACAGTCTAGGGACCTTAATTCACCCCTCCACTTT
cdr3_aa: CASSQSRDLNSPLHF

clone_size: -
j_call: TRBJ2-7
v_call: TRBV5-6
d_call: TRBD1
cdr3_nt: TGTGCCAGCAGCCACAGGGGGGTCGAGCAGTACTTC
cdr3_aa: CASSHRGVEQYF

clone_size: -
j_call: TRBJ1-5
v_call: TRBV19
d_call: -
cdr3_nt: TGTGCCAGTACTACAGGGTTCAATCAGCCCCAGCATTTT
cdr3_aa: CASTTGFNQPQHF

clone_size: -
j_call: TRBJ2-6
v_call: TRBV5-1
d_call: -
cdr3_nt: TGCGCCAGCAGCACACAGGGCGCCCAATTCACCGGGGCCAACGTCCTGACTTTC
cdr3_aa: CASSTQGAQFTGANVLTF

clone_size: -
j_call: TRBJ1-2
v_call: TRBV5-4
d_call: -
cdr3_nt: TGTGCCAGCAGCCTGGTGTGGGGGGCCGCGTCCTTC
cdr3_aa: CASSLVWGAASF

clone_size: few
j_call: TRBJ1-6
v_call: TRBV6-5
d_call: -
cdr3_nt: TGTGCCAGCAGTGACGGGACTTATAATTCACCCCTCCACTTT
cdr3_aa: CASSDGTYNSPLHF

clone_size: -
j_call: TRBJ1-2
v_call: TRBV30
d_call: -
cdr3_nt: TGTGCCTGGAGTGTCTCGGACAGATCCTTTGACGGGGGCTACACCTTC
cdr3_aa: CAWSVSDRSFDGGYTF

clone_size: -
j_call: TRBJ1-6
v_call: TRBV7-9
d_call: -
cdr3_nt: TGTGCCAGCAACTTGGACAACCAGAATTCACCCCTCCACTTT
cdr3_aa: CASNLDNQNSPLHF

clone_size: -
j_call: TRBJ2-5
v_call: TRBV6-6
d_call: TRBD2
cdr3_nt: TGTGCCAGCAGTGGGCGGGGGATGCGAGAGACCCAGTACTTC
cdr3_aa: CASSGRGMRETQYF

clone_size: -
j_call: TRBJ1-6
v_call: TRBV6-1
d_call: -
cdr3_nt: TGTGCCAGCAGAGGTAGTCTGGGGCAACCCCTCCACTTT
cdr3_aa: CASRGSLGQPLHF

clone_size: -
j_call: TRBJ2-7
v_call: TRBV2
d_call: TRBD1
cdr3_nt: TGTGCCAGCATTCTGGACAGGAGCTCCTACGAGCAGTACTTC
cdr3_aa: CASILDRSSYEQYF

clone_size: -
j_call: TRBJ2-5
v_call: TRBV5-6
d_call: -
cdr3_nt: TGTGCCAGCAGCCCCGTCAGGGGTCTGGAGACCCAGTACTTC
cdr3_aa: CASSPVRGLETQYF

clone_size: -
j_call: TRBJ2-3
v_call: TRBV5-1
d_call: -
cdr3_nt: TGCGCCAGCCAGGTGCATGGGGACACAGATACGCAGTATTTT
cdr3_aa: CASQVHGDTDTQYF

clone_size: once
j_call: TRBJ2-7
v_call: TRBV4-3
d_call: TRBD1
cdr3_nt: TGCGCCAGCAGCCAACTCAGGGGGAGCTCCTACGAGCAGTACTTC
cdr3_aa: CASSQLRGSSYEQYF

clone_size: -
j_call: TRBJ1-1
v_call: TRBV6-1
d_call: TRBD1
cdr3_nt: TGTGCCAGCAGTGAAGGGACAGGGCTACACACTGAAGCTTTCTTT
cdr3_aa: CASSEGTGLHTEAFF

clone_size: -
j_call: TRBJ1-6
v_call: TRBV18
d_call: -
cdr3_nt: TGTGCCAGCTCACCAGGGGAAGATTCACCCCTCCACTTT
cdr3_aa: CASSPGEDSPLHF

clone_size: -
j_call: TRBJ1-5
v_call: TRBV19
d_call: TRBD1
cdr3_nt: TGTGCCAGTAGGATGGGACAGGGGGTCCAGCCCCAGCATTTT
cdr3_aa: CASRMGQGVQPQHF

clone_size: -
j_call: TRBJ2-1
v_call: TRBV2
d_call: -
cdr3_nt: TGTGCCAGCAGTAGCCGACAGGCCTACGGGGGGAATGAGCAGTTCTTC
cdr3_aa: CASSSRQAYGGNEQFF

clone_size: -
j_call: TRBJ2-3
v_call: TRBV2
d_call: TRBD1
cdr3_nt: TGTGCCAGCAGTGGGGGCAGGGGGACAGATACGCAGTATTTT
cdr3_aa: CASSGGRGTDTQYF

clone_size: -
j_call: TRBJ2-7
v_call: TRBV19
d_call: TRBD1
cdr3_nt: TGTGCCAGTAGTACCCAGGGGGCATACGAGCAGTACTTC
cdr3_aa: CASSTQGAYEQYF